The 7 T cell receptor beta chains listed next were all sequenced from one sample in a study of blood T cell repertoires in COVID-19. The repertoire was sequenced with immunoSEQ multiplex PCR; TCRdb's copy has only in-frame clones and lacks some. The sample has tens of thousands of clones; about 77% are singletons. Sequenced sample: peripheral blood. The source of these receptors is a human donor in a cohort sampled during active COVID-19.

The rearrangement links TRBV5-1 to TRBJ2-1; 16 nucleotides agree with TRBD2. The CDR3 covers 16 residues. The junction had 2 bases not matched to a gene; V was cut back by 4 bases and J by 4 bases. Looked up from germline, CDR1 is SGHRS and CDR2 is YFSETQ. The CDR3 coding sequence is TGCGCCAGCAGCGGGGGACTAGCGGGAGGGTACAATGAGCAGTTCTTC. Translation: CASSGGLAGGYNEQFF.

The chain uses TRBV6-5 and TRBJ2-7, with 10 bases lining up with TRBD1. V lost 5 bases and J lost 0; bases outside the gene matches: 4. Germline V gene lookup returns CDR1 MNHEY and CDR2 SVGAGI. The CDR3 extends over 15 amino acids. CDR3 DNA: TGTGCCAGCAGTCCGACAGGGGGCTTCTCCTACGAGCAGTACTTC. It is translated as CASSPTGGFSYEQYF.

The CDR3: CATSPLGGTEAFF. The CDR3 DNA reads as TGTGCCACCAGCCCTCTGGGGGGGACTGAAGCTTTCTTT. The gene calls are TRBV15 and TRBJ1-1; D may be TRBD1 (5 bases). Germline V gene data show CDR1 as LNHNV and CDR2 as YYDKDF (reference sequence). Deletions cut 5 bases from V and 5 bases from J, with 12 bases between. This CDR3 is built from 13 residues.

The rearrangement links TRBV6-4 to TRBJ1-2; tentatively, D is TRBD1 (5 bases). The CDR3 runs 12 residues. Germline CDR1 reads MRHNA; CDR2 reads SNTAGT. Trimming removed 6 bases at V and 6 bases at J, with 11 bases between. The CDR3 reads CASRGPVDGYTF. The CDR3 region has the DNA TGTGCCAGCAGGGGGCCGGTGGATGGCTACACCTTC.

The chain employs TRBV6-1 and TRBJ1-1, with TRBD1 identical over 8 bases. Germline loops: CDR1 MNHNS, CDR2 SASEGT. V dropped 1 base and J dropped 1; count of bases not matched to a gene: 5. The CDR3 has 16 residues. For the CDR3, the DNA is TGTGCCAGCAGTGAAGTATATGGACAGGGGAACACTGAAGCTTTCTTT. Its protein product is CASSEVYGQGNTEAFF.

This clone is a singleton in its sample. The V call is TRBV6-4, the J call TRBJ1-1; no reliable D call. Looked up from germline, CDR1 is MRHNA and CDR2 is SNTAGT. Trimming cost V 7 bases and J 1 base, with 13 bases left between them. The CDR3 loop spans 14 amino acids. CDR3 in DNA: TGTGCCAGCACTGCCTCTCCAGGGAACACTGAAGCTTTCTTT. This codes for CASTASPGNTEAFF.

The V gene is TRBV6-6, the J gene TRBJ1-2, with D perhaps matching TRBD1 (6 bases). Germline CDR1 reads MNHNY; CDR2 reads SVGAGI (reference sequence). This CDR3 is 13 amino acids long. V lost 6 bases, J lost 0 bases, and 8 bases lay in between. CDR3 protein: CASRTGANYGYTF. The CDR3, as DNA: TGTGCCAGCAGGACAGGAGCTAACTATGGCTACACCTTC.